This T cell receptor beta chain stems from a study of T cell therapy after organ transplantation. The CDR3 is made up of 12 amino acids. Between the trimmed V and J ends, which lost 6 bases and 2 bases, there was a span of 8 bases. In germline, CDR1 is WSHSY, CDR2 SAAADI. The assay was immunoSEQ multiplex PCR, and TCRdb's table has in-frame clones only and misses some. The repertoire includes about 2,500 clones, around 75% of them detected once, and just under 30% sits in the top ten. With regard to this clone: Its cognate antigen is unknown.

Study-wide results and limits: Pretherapy CD8 clonality inversely correlated with its fold change after therapy. Nonresponder repertoires showed strong pretherapy expansions, barely changing post-therapy. Confounding by concurrent antirejection or antiviral medications was not assessed.

The rearrangement joins TRBV10-2 to TRBJ2-7; D is ambiguous. This TCR was sampled from a human patient who had received a solid organ transplant and had CMV disease. Here the sequenced sample was CD8+ T cells from blood, taken before autologous CMV-specific T cell therapy. CDR3 loop: CASRDDTYEQYV. CDR3 DNA sequence: TGCGCCAGCAGGGATGACACCTACGAGCAGTACGTC.